These T cell receptor beta chains were read from a single sample in a study of cytomegalovirus exposure and HLA in healthy donors. Profiled with immunoSEQ multiplex PCR; TCRdb holds only in-frame clones, not every one. The sample contains some 140,000 clones, around 79% of which appear only once. The specimen was PBMCs. The receptors come from a man between 35 and 55 years old in good health and CMV-seropositive. CDR3s leave out the opening cysteine and the closing phenylalanine or tryptophan.

TRBJ2-7	TRBV5-1	ASSLEWTGRNEQY
TRBJ2-1	TRBV25-1	ASAKAGSSYNEQF
TRBJ2-7	TRBV6-5	ASSYEFLAGGYEQY
TRBJ2-1	TRBV19	ASSIRGEQF
TRBJ2-2	TRBV5-6	ASSFSGKDTGELF
TRBJ2-7	TRBV5-6	ASSLASARYMSYEQY
TRBJ2-3	TRBV1	TSSQGRDPSPGLNGNTQY
TRBJ1-5	TRBV9	ASSVAGQFNQPQH
TRBJ2-7	TRBV14	ASSQSGTEQQY
TRBJ1-6	TRBV9	ASSTTGLGASPLH
TRBJ2-6	TRBV7-9	ASSQGLAGAGANVLT
TRBJ2-7	TRBV10-3	AINSPELAGDYEQY
TRBJ1-5	TRBV2	ASKGGQGGHQPQH
TRBJ2-7	TRBV28	ASRGLAGEQY
TRBJ2-3	TRBV28	ASSFGSGSTDTQY
TRBJ1-2	TRBV14	ASSRPRRYGYT
TRBJ2-7	TRBV5-4	ASSKGTSALYEQY
TRBJ2-5	TRBV29-1	SDEWGEVQY
TRBJ2-5	TRBV19	ASRRGAGGFGTQY
TRBJ2-3	TRBV4-1	ASSQERLAGGDTQY
TRBJ2-7	TRBV27	ASRSGLLIEQY
TRBJ2-1	TRBV27	ASSLAERGNEQF
TRBJ2-1	TRBV11-2	ASSLVGGELYNEQF
.	TRBV29-1	SVEGGGLAGGPRTYEQY
TRBJ2-3	TRBV5-1	ASSLGLAGGPGSAQY
TRBJ1-2	TRBV13	ASSIRDKLNYGYT
TRBJ2-5	TRBV7-7	ASSRSGRGETQY
TRBJ2-1	TRBV30	AWSFKAGGNEQF
TRBJ1-1	TRBV28	ASRDSGVLNTEAF
TRBJ2-3	TRBV29-1	SVASGALWGSTDTQY
TRBJ2-3	TRBV27	ASSPIPESDTQY
TRBJ1-4	TRBV7-8	ASSPDGRRKEKLF
.	TRBV5-1	ASSLYYEQY
TRBJ1-2	TRBV7-3	ASSLSSGGRGYT
TRBJ2-7	TRBV7-9	ASSPGWGREQY
TRBJ1-2	TRBV6-1	ASTRDSGITSGYT
TRBJ2-7	TRBV27	ASRTLGQAPYEQY
TRBJ2-1	TRBV5-4	ASSLRENEQF
TRBJ2-1	TRBV9	ASSVGQGAHNEQF
TRBJ1-1	TRBV7-7	ASSLTEVTEAF
TRBJ1-1	TRBV5-4	ASSSSGQALNTEAF
TRBJ2-1	TRBV9	ASSVSKSEGSYNEQF
TRBJ2-7	TRBV25-1	ASRSWDTAYEQY
TRBJ2-7	TRBV5-1	ASSLVTGSYEQY
TRBJ2-7	TRBV19	ASTLSETSYEQY
TRBJ1-2	TRBV2	ASTAAGSYGYT